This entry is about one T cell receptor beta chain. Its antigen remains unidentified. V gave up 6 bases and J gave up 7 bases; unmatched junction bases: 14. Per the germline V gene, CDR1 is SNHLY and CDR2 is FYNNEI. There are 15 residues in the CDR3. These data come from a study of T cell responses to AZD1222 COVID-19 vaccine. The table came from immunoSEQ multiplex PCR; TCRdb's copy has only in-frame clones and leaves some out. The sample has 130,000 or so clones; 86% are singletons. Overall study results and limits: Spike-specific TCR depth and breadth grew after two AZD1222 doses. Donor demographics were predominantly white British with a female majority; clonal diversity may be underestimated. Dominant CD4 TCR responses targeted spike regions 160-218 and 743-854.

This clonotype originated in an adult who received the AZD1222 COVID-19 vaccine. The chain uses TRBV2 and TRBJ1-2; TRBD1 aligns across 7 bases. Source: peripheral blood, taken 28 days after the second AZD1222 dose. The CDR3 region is CASRDRRQGPLGYTF. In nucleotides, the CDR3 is TGTGCCAGCAGGGACAGGAGGCAGGGCCCTCTTGGCTACACCTTC.